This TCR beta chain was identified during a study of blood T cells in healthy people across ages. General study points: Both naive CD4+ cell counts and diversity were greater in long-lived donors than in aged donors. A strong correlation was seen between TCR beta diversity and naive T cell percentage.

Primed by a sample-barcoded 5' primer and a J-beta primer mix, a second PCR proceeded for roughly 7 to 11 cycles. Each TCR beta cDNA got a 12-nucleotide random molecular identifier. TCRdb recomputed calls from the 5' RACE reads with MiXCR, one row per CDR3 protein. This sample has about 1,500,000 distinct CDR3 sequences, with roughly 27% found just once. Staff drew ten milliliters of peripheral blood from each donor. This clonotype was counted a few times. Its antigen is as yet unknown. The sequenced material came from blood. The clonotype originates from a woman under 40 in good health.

This CDR3 is CASSLPGQGNTEAFF. The DNA of the CDR3 is TGTGCCAGCAGTTTGCCGGGACAGGGGAACACTGAAGCTTTCTTT. This chain joins TRBV6-6 and TRBJ1-1, with 9 bases aligning to TRBD1. The CDR3 extends over 15 amino acids. CDR1 and CDR2 from the germline V gene are MNHNY and SVGAGI (reference sequence). J was trimmed by 1 base and V by 4 bases; bases with no gene match: 4.